The next 7 T cell receptor beta chains were all read from a single sample in a study of CD8 T cells in Susac syndrome. With random hexamers, 0.5 to 1 ug RNA was reverse transcribed. TCRdb called the immunoSEQ multiplex PCR reads again in MiXCR, with one record for every CDR3 protein. This table has approximately 110,000 distinct CDR3 sequences, 90% to 95% appearing once. Sequencing used CD4+ T cells from PBMCs. The receptor set was obtained from a human donor in good health.

The chain employs TRBV25-1 and TRBJ1-2; 7 bases map to TRBD1. Germline trimming cut 5 bases from V and 4 bases from J; bases unmatched to any gene: 7. Looked up from germline, CDR1 is MGHDK and CDR2 is SYGVNS. The length of the CDR3 is 14 residues. In DNA, the CDR3 is TGTGCCAGCAGTAACAGGGGTGGCGGCTATGGCTACACCTTC. Amino acids: CASSNRGGGYGYTF.

The gene calls are TRBV6-6 and TRBJ2-2; the D is unclear. The CDR3 loop spans 11 amino acids. CDR1 and CDR2 from the germline V gene are MNHNY and SVGAGI (reference sequence). V shed 5 bases and J shed 8 bases, with 6 bases lying between them. In DNA form, the CDR3 reads TGTGCCAGCAGTCTTCCAGGGGAGCTGTTTTTT. It specifies CASSLPGELFF.

This chain connects TRBV15 to TRBJ2-5, with D possibly TRBD2 on 5 matching bases. Germline V lookup: CDR1 LNHNV, CDR2 YYDKDF (reference sequence). V lost 1 base to trimming and J lost 0 bases, with 9 bases between them. This CDR3 contains 15 residues. Written as DNA, the CDR3 is TGTGCCACCAGCAGAGGGGTTAGCGACCAAGAGACCCAGTACTTC. It translates to CATSRGVSDQETQYF.

The chain recombines TRBV5-1 with TRBJ1-1, with a possible D match to TRBD1 (5 bases). The germline gives CDR1 SGHRS, CDR2 YFSETQ. V lost 4 bases, J lost 4 bases, and 14 bases lay in between. The CDR3 sequence is 14 residues long. The CDR3 coding sequence is TGCGCCAGCAGCCCACCCCGGGGGGGCACTGAAGCTTTCTTT. Encoded protein: CASSPPRGGTEAFF.

The gene calls are TRBV11-2 and TRBJ2-5, with D maybe TRBD1 (6 bases). The length of the CDR3 is 15 residues. Trimming removed 1 base from V and 0 bases from J, with 9 bases in between. Germline CDR1 reads SGHAT; CDR2 reads FQNNGV. Here the CDR3 reads CASSLGQGYQETQYF. The CDR3, as DNA: TGTGCCAGCAGCTTAGGGCAGGGGTACCAAGAGACCCAGTACTTC.

The chain carries TRBV10-3 and TRBJ1-5, with TRBD1 matching over 8 bases. V shed 0 bases, J shed 6 bases, and the junction held 4 bases outside the gene matches. This CDR3 spans 15 amino acids. Germline CDR1 reads ENHRY; CDR2 reads SYGVKD. The CDR3 protein is CAISESPDRGQPQHF. The CDR3 region has the DNA TGTGCCATCAGTGAGTCCCCCGACAGGGGTCAGCCCCAGCATTTT.

This clonotype was detected once. The V and J genes are TRBV6-5 and TRBJ1-2; D is ambiguous. Germline V gene data show CDR1 as MNHEY and CDR2 as SVGAGI. Trimming took 7 bases from V and 8 from J, leaving 17 bases between them. The CDR3 loop spans 13 amino acids. The CDR3 nucleotides are TGTGCCAGCAAGAGAGGTGATGGAGTGGGCTACACCTTC. This sequence encodes CASKRGDGVGYTF.